Listed here are 23 T cell receptor beta chains from one sample, sequenced in a study of T cell clonality in common variable immunodeficiency. Sequencing was performed with immunoSEQ multiplex PCR; in TCRdb, only in-frame clones are kept and a portion is missing. The sample includes approximately 45,000 clones, none of them occurring once. The sequencing input was peripheral blood mononuclear cells. Receptors were obtained from a person aged 18-69 years in good health.

This clone was seen at least ten times. The DNA ends 3 residues before the CDR3 does, and the rest of the CDR3 is filled in from the germline J gene. V and J are TRBV20-1 and TRBJ1-2, with 7 bases aligning to TRBD1. This CDR3 has 14 amino acids. V was clipped by 1 base and J by 3 bases; unmatched bases: 5. Germline loops: CDR1 DFQATT, CDR2 SNEGSKA (reference sequence). The CDR3 protein is CSARAGQFDYGYTF. The covered CDR3 bases are TGCAGTGCTAGAGCGGGACAGTTCGACTATGGC.

This clone has ten or more counts. The sequence runs out 3 residues before the end of the CDR3; the remainder is reconstructed from the germline J gene. The J gene is TRBJ2-2, the V gene TRBV30; tentatively, D is TRBD1 (6 bases). Per germline, CDR1 GTSNPN and CDR2 SVGIG (reference sequence). This CDR3 has 13 residues. The CDR3 spells CASSGTTGEKLFF. The DNA read from the CDR3 is TGTGCCTCCTCGGGGACAACTGGTGAAAAG.

This clone was seen repeatedly, ten times or more. With the read ending 3 residues before the CDR3 end, the germline J gene is used to fill in that end. The chain carries TRBV19 and TRBJ2-5, with 10 bases that match TRBD2. Germline CDR1 and CDR2: LNHDA and SQIVND (reference sequence). The CDR3 totals 17 residues. Trimming at V came to 3 bases and at J to 2 bases, leaving 9 bases not matched to a gene. This CDR3 reads CASSIGALAGAQETQYF. Partial CDR3 DNA: TGTGCCAGTAGTATCGGGGCCCTAGCGGGGGCTCAAGAGACC.

This clone was seen ten or more times. Read data end 3 residues before the CDR3 end; the end is taken from the germline J gene. The rearrangement links TRBV20-1 to TRBJ2-3, with no clear D. Trimming cost V 3 bases and J 1 base, with 8 bases left between them. The germline V gene has CDR1 DFQATT and CDR2 SNEGSKA (reference sequence). There are 13 residues in the CDR3. The DNA read from the CDR3 is TGCAGTGCTAGCTACCTTGGCACAGATACG. Translated: CSASYLGTDT. The full CDR3 protein is CSASYLGTDTQYF.

Ten or more counts support this clone. The CDR3 end falls 3 residues outside the read, so it is completed with the germline J gene. The V and J genes are TRBV18 and TRBJ2-6; 9 bases fit TRBD1. Unmatched junction bases numbered 11, after V lost 4 bases and J lost 4 bases. The CDR3 consists of 18 residues. The germline V gene encodes CDR1 KGHSH and CDR2 LQKENI. The sequenced part of the CDR3 DNA is TGTGCCAGCTCACAGGGACAGGGAATCCTGCGGGGGGCCAACGTC. Its translation is CASSQGQGILRGANV. The entire CDR3 protein reads CASSQGQGILRGANVLTF. Full variable domain (rest looked up from reference TRBV18 and TRBJ2-6): NAGVMQNPRHLVRRRGQEARLRCSPMKGHSHVYWYRQLPEEGLKFMVYLQKENIIDESGMPKERFSAEFPKEGPSILRIQQVVRGDSAAYFCASSQGQGILRGANVLTFGAGSRLTVL.

This clone has at least ten counts. The observed sequence ends 3 residues before the CDR3 terminus, with the missing tail filled in from the germline J gene. The rearrangement uses TRBV29-1 and TRBJ1-1; TRBD1 is a possible D gene (6 bases). Trimming removed 6 bases from V and 7 bases from J, with 9 bases in between. The CDR3 covers 10 residues. Per the germline V gene, CDR1 is SQVTM and CDR2 is ANQGSEA. The CDR3 reads CSVEDSEAFF. The covered CDR3 bases are TGCAGCGTCGAGGACAGTGAA.

Ten or more counts support this clone. The read terminates 3 residues before the CDR3 end, so the remaining end is supplied by the germline J gene. V usage is TRBV18 and J usage is TRBJ2-7; a possible D gene is TRBD1 (5 bases). Per the germline V gene, CDR1 is KGHSH and CDR2 is LQKENI. V was shortened by 2 bases and J by 1 base, with 9 bases between the two germline ends. The CDR3 spans 14 residues. Partial CDR3 DNA: TGTGCCAGCTCACCAGGTAGACAGTCCTACGAG. Translation gives CASSPGRQSYE. The whole CDR3 region reads CASSPGRQSYEQYF.

This clone was counted many times. The read terminates 3 residues before the CDR3 end, so the remaining end is supplied by the germline J gene. The chain recombines TRBV10-1 with TRBJ1-5, with D possibly matching TRBD1 (5 bases). CDR1 is WNHNN and CDR2 is SYGVQD in the germline V gene (reference sequence). CDR3 length equals 16 residues. Trimming removed 6 bases at V and 1 base at J, with 16 bases between. The CDR3 DNA, read in part, is TGCGCCAGCAGACTTCGGGACTCCCAGAGCAATCAGCCC. As protein: CASRLRDSQSNQP. The CDR3 in its entirety is CASRLRDSQSNQPQHF.

Many counts were recorded for this clone. The observed sequence ends 3 residues before the CDR3 terminus, with the missing tail filled in from the germline J gene. V usage is TRBV5-1 and J usage is TRBJ1-2; no firm D call. Trimming stripped 0 bases from V and 4 bases from J, with 13 bases between. Germline CDR1 is SGHRS and CDR2 is YFSETQ. The CDR3 contains 15 residues. The DNA read from the CDR3 is TGCGCCAGCAGCTTGGACCCAGGCAGTCCCTATGGC. Protein: CASSLDPGSPYG. The entire CDR3 sequence reads CASSLDPGSPYGYTF.

This clone was detected ten times or more. Sequencing ends 3 residues short of the CDR3 end; the germline J gene provides the rest. This chain uses TRBV19 with TRBJ1-4; no clear D gene. The CDR3 is 13 amino acids. Germline V gene sequence: CDR1 LNHDA, CDR2 SQIVND (reference sequence). Trimming took off 0 bases at V and 5 bases at J, with 4 bases between the two ends. CDR3 region: CASSIDKNEKLFF. The DNA read from the CDR3 is TGTGCCAGTAGTATAGACAAAAATGAAAAA.

This clone was seen repeatedly, ten times or more. The read is 3 residues too short to cover the CDR3 end, so that end is filled in from the germline J gene. The chain links TRBV15 to TRBJ2-7; 7 bases line up with TRBD2. The trim removed 4 bases at V and 4 bases at J, leaving 13 bases unmatched. This CDR3 is 16 amino acids long. The germline CDR1 and CDR2 sequences are LNHNV and YYDKDF (reference sequence). CDR3 DNA (partial): TGTGCCACCAGCACCGAGAGGGCGGGAGTTATATACGAG. Translating gives CATSTERAGVIYE. In full, the CDR3 is CATSTERAGVIYEQYF.

In this sample, this clone turned up many times. The CDR3 end is not reached by the read, which stops 3 residues before it; the germline J gene fills it in. The genes are TRBV5-6 and TRBJ1-4; D is undetermined. The CDR3 runs 13 residues. With 4 bases removed from V and 6 bases from J, the gap between germline ends came to 10 bases. Per germline, CDR1 SGHDT and CDR2 YYEEEE. The CDR3 reads CASSTRNYEKLFF. The DNA read from the CDR3 is TGTGCCAGCAGCACCAGGAACTATGAAAAA.

This clone was found many times. The CDR3 is cut off 3 residues early in the read; its end comes from the germline J gene. The J gene is TRBJ2-4, the V gene TRBV6-4; 14 nucleotides line up with TRBD2. Germline assignment: CDR1 MRHNA and CDR2 SNTAGT. The CDR3 length is 14 residues. V lost 6 bases, J lost 5 bases, and 0 bases stayed unmatched. Partial CDR3 DNA: TGTGCCAGCAGGACTAGCGGGGGGGAAAACATT. Amino acids: CASRTSGGENI. The whole CDR3 reads CASRTSGGENIQYF.

This clone has a count of ten or more. The missing CDR3 end, 3 residues past where the read stops, is filled in from the germline J gene. The V gene is TRBV10-3, the J gene TRBJ2-4; 10 nucleotides align to TRBD1. J was trimmed by 0 bases and V by 0 bases; bases with no gene match: 5. The CDR3 extends over 18 amino acids. CDR1 ENHRY and CDR2 SYGVKD come from the germline V gene. Partial CDR3 DNA: TGTGCCATCAGTGAGTCCTCGGGACAGGGGATAGCCAAAAACATT. The encoded protein is CAISESSGQGIAKNI. The full CDR3 reads CAISESSGQGIAKNIQYF.

As regards this clone: The CDR3 end is not reached by the read, which stops 3 residues before it; the germline J gene fills it in. The V call is TRBV19, the J call TRBJ1-1; 8 nucleotides match TRBD1. The CDR3 is made up of 15 amino acids. Germline-derived CDR1 and CDR2 are LNHDA and SQIVND (reference sequence). Losses at the gene ends were 5 bases for V and 4 bases for J; bases not matched to a gene: 9. Partial CDR3 DNA: TGTGCCAGTAGTCCCCGGGACAGGCTAAGCACTGAA. Translation gives CASSPRDRLSTE. The whole CDR3 protein reads CASSPRDRLSTEAFF.

This clone was seen a handful of times. The CDR3 end falls 3 residues outside the read, so it is completed with the germline J gene. The gene calls are TRBV13 and TRBJ1-5; D call uncertain. The CDR3 totals 13 residues. Germline-derived CDR1 and CDR2 are PRHDT and FYEKMQ (reference sequence). Trimming left V 0 bases short and J 6 bases short, with 6 bases between. CDR3 in amino acids: CASSLGRSQPQHF. The part of the CDR3 DNA that was read is TGTGCCAGCAGCTTAGGCCGTAGTCAGCCC.

With respect to this clone: Sequencing ends 3 residues short of the CDR3 end; the germline J gene provides the rest. This chain uses TRBV19 with TRBJ1-2; perhaps TRBD1 as D (6 bases). This CDR3 spans 14 amino acids. Germline loops: CDR1 LNHDA, CDR2 SQIVND (reference sequence). Partial CDR3 DNA: TGTGCCTCCTTAGCGGGGGGGCTTGACAATGAC. This codes for CASLAGGLDND. The entire CDR3 protein reads CASLAGGLDNDYTF.

By sample fraction, this clone is medium-sized. The DNA ends 3 residues before the CDR3 does, and the rest of the CDR3 is filled in from the germline J gene. The chain recombines TRBV4-2 with TRBJ2-2; 14 nucleotides match TRBD2. The CDR3 is 20 amino acids. Trimming cost V 4 bases and J 4 bases; bases outside gene matches: 14. The germline V gene encodes CDR1 LGHNA and CDR2 YNFKEQ. CDR3 bases read: TGTGCCAGCAGCCCGGGGGCCGGGACTAGCGGGAGTTGGAGCACCGGGGAG. Encoded protein: CASSPGAGTSGSWSTGE. The whole CDR3 protein reads CASSPGAGTSGSWSTGELFF.

This clone was seen ten or more times. The sequence runs out 3 residues before the end of the CDR3; the remainder is reconstructed from the germline J gene. The J gene is TRBJ1-1, the V gene TRBV5-1; TRBD1 might be the D (6 bases). CDR1 is SGHRS and CDR2 is YFSETQ in the germline V gene. V lost 0 bases and J lost 0, with 9 bases in between. This CDR3 contains 15 residues. CDR3 sequence: CASSLDGQLNTEAFF. The CDR3 DNA, read in part, is TGCGCCAGCAGCTTGGACGGACAGCTGAACACTGAA.

This clone was picked up many times. CDR3 DNA, as far as it was read: TGCAGCGCCGGGAGCCCACAGGGATCAAACACCGGGGAG. It specifies CSAGSPQGSNTGE. The CDR3 reads in full as CSAGSPQGSNTGELFF. V usage is TRBV29-1 and J usage is TRBJ2-2; tentatively, D is TRBD1 or TRBD2 (6 bases each). Sequencing ends 3 residues short of the CDR3 end; the germline J gene provides the rest. Trimming pared 7 bases from V and 2 bases from J, leaving 20 bases between. Germline CDR1 SQVTM, CDR2 ANQGSEA. CDR3 length: 16 amino acids.

This clone was recorded many times. Read data end 3 residues before the CDR3 end; the end is taken from the germline J gene. The V call is TRBV30, the J call TRBJ2-2; possible D gene TRBD2, 6 bases. The CDR3 is made up of 14 amino acids. CDR1 and CDR2 (germline): GTSNPN, SVGIG (reference sequence). The V and J ends lost 3 bases and 4 bases respectively, with 12 bases between them. The covered CDR3 bases are TGTGCCTGGAGGTCCGGGACTCTCACCGGGGAG. This encodes CAWRSGTLTGE. The CDR3 in its entirety is CAWRSGTLTGELFF.

This clone was found many times. The read terminates 3 residues before the CDR3 end, so the remaining end is supplied by the germline J gene. The chain recombines TRBV18 with TRBJ1-1; D is unclear. The CDR3 length is 13 residues. Trimming removed 3 bases at V and 0 bases at J, with 5 bases between. The germline gives CDR1 KGHSH, CDR2 LQKENI. CDR3 in amino acids: CASSPALNTEAFF. Partial CDR3 DNA: TGTGCCAGCTCACCCGCGTTGAACACTGAA.

At least ten counts were recorded for this clone. Coverage ceases 3 residues before the CDR3 finishes, and the germline J gene fills in the end. V is TRBV5-1 and J is TRBJ2-5; tentatively, D is TRBD1 (5 bases). The CDR3 has 17 amino acids. Trimming stripped 0 bases from V and 3 bases from J, with 18 bases between. Germline assignment: CDR1 SGHRS and CDR2 YFSETQ. The CDR3 loop is CASSLGTHDRGKETQYF. The part of the CDR3 DNA that was read is TGCGCCAGCAGCTTGGGAACCCACGACAGAGGAAAAGAGACC.